This T cell receptor (beta chain) was identified in a study of cytomegalovirus exposure and HLA in healthy donors. Study results and caveats: Confirmation in vitro established that a few CMV-associated chains were specific for CMV antigens. TCR beta V segments were, for the most part, productive about 87% or about 30% of the time in an earlier analysis.

Of note for this clone: The antigen remains undetermined.

60 Vbeta and 13 Jbeta primers were used in PCR. Clones were read by immunoSEQ multiplex PCR, and TCRdb kept only the in-frame ones, dropping some. Recorded for this sample: fewer than 110,000 clones. The V gene lost 4 bases and the J gene lost 3 bases, with 10 bases spanning the gap. Germline-derived CDR1 and CDR2 are SGHDT and YYEEEE. This CDR3 is 13 amino acids long. This clonotype was sampled from a man aged 35-49 years in good health and CMV-seronegative. The V gene is TRBV5-6, the J gene TRBJ1-2; unclear D gene. The sample was PBMCs. The DNA of the CDR3 is TGTGCCAGCAGCAACCGGGTCCACTATGGCTACACCTTC. It specifies CASSNRVHYGYTF.